This T cell receptor beta chain was sequenced in a study of blood T cell repertoires in COVID-19. The overall study: The study drew acute and convalescent COVID-19 samples from the United States, Italy and Spain.

Trimming removed 0 bases from V and 5 bases from J, with 9 bases in between. The CDR3 spans 14 residues. In germline, CDR1 is SGHNT, CDR2 YYREEE (reference sequence). This clone was seen once. TCRdb's copy holds only in-frame clones and misses some; the assay was immunoSEQ multiplex PCR. The table lists roughly 430,000 clones, approximately 88% of them singletons. This clonotype originated in a woman between 40 and 55 years old with acute COVID-19. The specimen was PBMCs or T cells enriched from blood (not recorded which). This chain links TRBV5-4 with TRBJ2-1, with D perhaps matching TRBD1 (6 bases). CDR3 sequence reads: CASSLVQGDNEQFF. The CDR3 DNA is TGTGCCAGCAGCTTGGTACAGGGTGACAATGAGCAGTTCTTC.